This TCR beta chain appears in the sequencing data of a study of cytomegalovirus exposure and HLA in healthy donors. The method was immunoSEQ multiplex PCR; TCRdb's version includes in-frame clones alone and lacks a portion of them. The sample lists 250,000 to 400,000 clones, approximately 86% occurring once. The CDR3 is made up of 16 amino acids. Germline V lookup: CDR1 MNHEY, CDR2 SMNVEV (reference sequence). The V end lost 7 bases, the J end lost 0 bases, and 18 bases lay between the germline ends. This receptor was taken from a man between 25 and 39 years old in good health and CMV-seronegative. The source material was PBMCs. This sequence joins TRBV27 and TRBJ1-2; perhaps TRBD1 as D (5 bases). Written as DNA, the CDR3 is TGTGCCAGCACCCTCGGGACTTACCTAGCTAACTATGGCTACACCTTC. Translated: CASTLGTYLANYGYTF.